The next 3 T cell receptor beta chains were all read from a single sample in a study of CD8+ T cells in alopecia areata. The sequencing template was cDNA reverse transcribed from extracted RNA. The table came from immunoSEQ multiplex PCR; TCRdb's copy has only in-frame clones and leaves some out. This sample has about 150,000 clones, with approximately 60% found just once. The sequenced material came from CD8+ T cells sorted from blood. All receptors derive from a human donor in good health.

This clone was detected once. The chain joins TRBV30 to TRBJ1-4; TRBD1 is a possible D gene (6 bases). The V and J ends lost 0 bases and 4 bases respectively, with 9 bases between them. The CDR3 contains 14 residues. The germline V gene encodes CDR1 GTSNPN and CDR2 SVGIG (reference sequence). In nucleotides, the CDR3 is TGTGCCTGGAGTGTAGGGGGGTATAATGAAAAACTGTTTTTT. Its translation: CAWSVGGYNEKLFF.

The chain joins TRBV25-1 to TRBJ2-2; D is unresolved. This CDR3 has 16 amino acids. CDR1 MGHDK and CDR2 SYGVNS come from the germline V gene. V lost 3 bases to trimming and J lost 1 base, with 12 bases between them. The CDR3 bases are TGTGCCAGCAGTGAGTTCGACGGACGGAACACCGGGGAGCTGTTTTTT. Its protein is CASSEFDGRNTGELFF.

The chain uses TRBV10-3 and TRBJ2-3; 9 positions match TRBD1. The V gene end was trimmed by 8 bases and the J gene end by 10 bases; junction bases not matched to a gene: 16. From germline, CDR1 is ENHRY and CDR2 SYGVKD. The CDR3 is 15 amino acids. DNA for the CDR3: TGTGCCATCGCTATCGGGACAGGGCAGAATTTCCCGCAGTATTTT. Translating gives CAIAIGTGQNFPQYF.